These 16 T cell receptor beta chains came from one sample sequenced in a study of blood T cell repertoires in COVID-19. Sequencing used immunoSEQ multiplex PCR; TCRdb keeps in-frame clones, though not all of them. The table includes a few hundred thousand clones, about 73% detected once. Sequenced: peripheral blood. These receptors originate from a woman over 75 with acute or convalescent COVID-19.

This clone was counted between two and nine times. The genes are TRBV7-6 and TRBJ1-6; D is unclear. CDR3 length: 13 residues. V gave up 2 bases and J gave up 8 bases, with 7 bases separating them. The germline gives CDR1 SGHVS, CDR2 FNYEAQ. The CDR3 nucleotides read TGTGCCAGCAGCTTAAGTCAGGATTCACCCCTCCACTTT. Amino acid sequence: CASSLSQDSPLHF.

The CDR3 is CASSYAGMNTEAFF. The CDR3 nucleotides are TGTGCCAGCAGTTACGCAGGGATGAACACTGAAGCTTTCTTT. The rearrangement links TRBV6-5 to TRBJ1-1; D is perhaps TRBD1 (5 bases). This CDR3 spans 14 amino acids. V was cut by 2 bases and J by 0 bases, with 7 bases left in between. CDR1 MNHEY and CDR2 SVGAGI come from the germline V gene.

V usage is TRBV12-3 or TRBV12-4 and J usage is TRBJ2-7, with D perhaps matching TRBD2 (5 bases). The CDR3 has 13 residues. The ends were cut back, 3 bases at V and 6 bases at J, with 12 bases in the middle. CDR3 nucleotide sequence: TGTGCCAGCAGTTTCCTTGAGGGAGTCGAGCAGTACTTC. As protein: CASSFLEGVEQYF.

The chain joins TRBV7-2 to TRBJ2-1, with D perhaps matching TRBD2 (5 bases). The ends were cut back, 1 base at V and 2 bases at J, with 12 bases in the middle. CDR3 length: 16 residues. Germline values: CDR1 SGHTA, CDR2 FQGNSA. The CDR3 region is CASSLVNGKTYNEQFF. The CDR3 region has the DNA TGTGCCAGCAGCTTAGTAAACGGGAAGACCTACAATGAGCAGTTCTTC.

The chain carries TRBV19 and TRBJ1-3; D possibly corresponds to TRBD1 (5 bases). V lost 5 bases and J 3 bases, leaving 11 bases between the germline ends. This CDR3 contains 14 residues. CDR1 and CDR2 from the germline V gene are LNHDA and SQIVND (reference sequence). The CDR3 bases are TGTGCCAGTAGTGGAGGGGTTGTTGGAAACACCATATATTTT. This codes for CASSGGVVGNTIYF.

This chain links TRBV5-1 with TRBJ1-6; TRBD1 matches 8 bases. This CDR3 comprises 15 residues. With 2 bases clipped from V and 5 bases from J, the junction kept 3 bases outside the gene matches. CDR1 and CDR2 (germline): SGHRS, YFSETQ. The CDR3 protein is CASSLGTGNNSPLHF. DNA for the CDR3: TGCGCCAGCAGCTTAGGGACAGGAAATAATTCACCCCTCCACTTT.

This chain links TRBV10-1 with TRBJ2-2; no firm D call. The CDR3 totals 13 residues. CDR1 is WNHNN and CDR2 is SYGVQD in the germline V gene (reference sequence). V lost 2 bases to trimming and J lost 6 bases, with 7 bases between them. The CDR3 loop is CASSELSPGELFF. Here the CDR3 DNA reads TGCGCCAGCAGTGAGCTCAGTCCCGGGGAGCTGTTTTTT.

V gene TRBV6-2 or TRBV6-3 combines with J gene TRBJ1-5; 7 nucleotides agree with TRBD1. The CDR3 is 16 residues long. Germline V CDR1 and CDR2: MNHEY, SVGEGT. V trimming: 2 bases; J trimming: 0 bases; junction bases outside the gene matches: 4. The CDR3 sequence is CASSYRGRGSNQPQHF. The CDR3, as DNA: TGTGCCAGCAGTTACAGGGGGCGGGGTAGCAATCAGCCCCAGCATTTT.

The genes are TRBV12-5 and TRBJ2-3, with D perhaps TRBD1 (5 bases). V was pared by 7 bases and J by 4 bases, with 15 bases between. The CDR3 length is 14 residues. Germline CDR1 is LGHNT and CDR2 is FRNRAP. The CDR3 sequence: CASDSRVNADTQYF. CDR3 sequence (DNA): TGTGCTAGTGACTCCAGGGTAAACGCAGATACGCAGTATTTT. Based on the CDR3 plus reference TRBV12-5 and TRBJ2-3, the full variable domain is DARVTQTPRHKVTEMGQEVTMRCQPILGHNTVFWYRQTMMQGLELLAYFRNRAPLDDSGMPKDRFSAEMPDATLATLKIQPSEPRDSAVYFCASDSRVNADTQYFGPGTRLTVL.

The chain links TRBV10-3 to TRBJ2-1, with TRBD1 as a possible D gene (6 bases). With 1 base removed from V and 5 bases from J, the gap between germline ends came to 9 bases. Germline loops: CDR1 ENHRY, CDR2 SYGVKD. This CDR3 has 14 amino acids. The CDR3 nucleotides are TGTGCCATCAGTGAGTACGGGGACAACAATGAGCAGTTCTTC. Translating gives CAISEYGDNNEQFF.

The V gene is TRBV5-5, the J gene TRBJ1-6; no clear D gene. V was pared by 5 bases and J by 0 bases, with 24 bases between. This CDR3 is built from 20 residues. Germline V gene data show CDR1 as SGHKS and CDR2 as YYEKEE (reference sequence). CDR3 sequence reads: CASSPGDTGYGSSYNSPLHF. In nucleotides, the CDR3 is TGTGCCAGCAGTCCCGGTGACACTGGGTACGGGAGCTCCTATAATTCACCCCTCCACTTT.

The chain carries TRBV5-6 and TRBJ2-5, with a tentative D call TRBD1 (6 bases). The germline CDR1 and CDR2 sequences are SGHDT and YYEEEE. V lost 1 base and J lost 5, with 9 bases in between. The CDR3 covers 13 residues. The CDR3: CASSLPGVETQYF. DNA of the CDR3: TGTGCCAGCAGCTTGCCAGGGGTTGAGACCCAGTACTTC.

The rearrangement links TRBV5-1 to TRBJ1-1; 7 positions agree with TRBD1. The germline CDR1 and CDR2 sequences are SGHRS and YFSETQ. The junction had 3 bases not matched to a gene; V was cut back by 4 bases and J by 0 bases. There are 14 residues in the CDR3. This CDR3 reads CASSPGTVNTEAFF. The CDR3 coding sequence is TGCGCCAGCAGCCCCGGGACAGTGAACACTGAAGCTTTCTTT.

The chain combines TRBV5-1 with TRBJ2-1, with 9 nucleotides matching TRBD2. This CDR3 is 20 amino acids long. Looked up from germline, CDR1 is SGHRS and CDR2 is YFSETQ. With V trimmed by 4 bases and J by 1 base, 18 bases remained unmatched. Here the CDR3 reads CASSPQRLADEWGSYNEQFF. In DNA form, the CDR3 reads TGCGCCAGCAGCCCCCAAAGACTAGCGGATGAATGGGGGTCCTACAATGAGCAGTTCTTC.

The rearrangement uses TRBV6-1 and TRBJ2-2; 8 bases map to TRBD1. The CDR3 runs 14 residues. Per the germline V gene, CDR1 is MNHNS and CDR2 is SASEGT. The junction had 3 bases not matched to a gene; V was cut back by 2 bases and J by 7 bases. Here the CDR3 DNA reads TGTGCCAGCAGTGAACAGGGGGCTGTCGGGGAGCTGTTTTTT. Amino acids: CASSEQGAVGELFF.

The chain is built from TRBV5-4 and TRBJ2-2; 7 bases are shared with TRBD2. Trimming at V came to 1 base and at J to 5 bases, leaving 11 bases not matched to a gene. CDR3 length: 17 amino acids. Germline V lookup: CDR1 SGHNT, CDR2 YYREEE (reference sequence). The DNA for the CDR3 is TGTGCCAGCAGCTTGTCTAGCGGAACAATAAGGACCGGGGAGCTGTTTTTT. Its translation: CASSLSSGTIRTGELFF.